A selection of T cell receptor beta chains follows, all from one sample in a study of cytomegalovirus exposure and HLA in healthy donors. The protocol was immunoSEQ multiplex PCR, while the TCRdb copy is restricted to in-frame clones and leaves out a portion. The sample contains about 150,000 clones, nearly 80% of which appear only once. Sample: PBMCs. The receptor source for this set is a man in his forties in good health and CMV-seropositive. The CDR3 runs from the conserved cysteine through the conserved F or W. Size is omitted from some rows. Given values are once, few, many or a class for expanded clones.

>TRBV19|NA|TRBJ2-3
CASSIFAAGGSSMADTQYF
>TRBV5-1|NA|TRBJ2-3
CASSRYLAGGQRDTQYF
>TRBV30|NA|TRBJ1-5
CAWNFPGTGGNQPQHF
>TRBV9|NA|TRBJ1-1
CASSAGTVGTEAFF
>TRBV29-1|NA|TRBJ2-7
CSVLTGVPSYEQYF
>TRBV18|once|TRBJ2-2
CASSPGQGSAGELFF
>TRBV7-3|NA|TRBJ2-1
CASSQGGTSGSHSYNEQFF
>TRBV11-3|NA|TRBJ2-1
CASSLTRGLGNNEQFF
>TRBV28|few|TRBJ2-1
CASTPGLASYNEQFF
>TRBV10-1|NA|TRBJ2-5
CASSERWTSGIQETQYF
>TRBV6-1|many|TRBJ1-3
CASSEDPEGVDTIYF